This paragraph covers one T cell receptor beta chain sequence. In the PCR, 60 Vbeta and 13 Jbeta primers were used. Using immunoSEQ multiplex PCR, the repertoire was profiled, and TCRdb retains in-frame clones only, with some absent. The table includes about 140,000 clones, 75% to 80% detected once. The record originates from a study of cytomegalovirus exposure and HLA in healthy donors. Sequenced: PBMCs. This receptor was taken from a man younger than 45 in good health and CMV-seronegative.

In DNA, the CDR3 is TGCGCCAGCAGTGAGACCGCCGGGACTAGCGGTTCCTACAATGAGCAGTTCTTC. As protein: CASSETAGTSGSYNEQFF. V gene TRBV10-1 combines with J gene TRBJ2-1, with 11 bases identical to TRBD2. Germline-derived CDR1 and CDR2 are WNHNN and SYGVQD (reference sequence). V lost 2 bases, J lost 1 base, and 7 bases stayed unmatched. This CDR3 comprises 18 residues.